This T cell receptor beta chain was sequenced during a study of blood T cell repertoires in COVID-19. CDR1 and CDR2 from the germline V gene are SGHTA and FQGNSA. The ends lost 1 base at V and 6 bases at J; junction bases unmatched: 11. This CDR3 spans 18 amino acids. Living in about two dozen US areas, the participants were between about 18 and 100 years of age. Allocation to cohorts depended on clinical history reported by the participants. Authors' processing steps: Quantification of nucleated cells was approximated via reference gene primer amplification. The repertoire was sequenced with immunoSEQ multiplex PCR; TCRdb's copy has only in-frame clones and lacks some. The D gene and trimming were derived from the DNA, and the V and J assignments and clone size from that table. The sample contains approximately 490,000 clones, around nine tenths of which appear only once.

The TCR comes from a woman aged 55-69 years who had recovered from COVID-19. Sequencing was done on a sample of PBMCs or T cells enriched from blood (not recorded which). This chain joins TRBV7-2 and TRBJ1-6, with 8 nucleotides matching TRBD1. The CDR3, as DNA: TGTGCCAGCAGCTTAGAGAGATTAGGGGACAGGTCTAATTCACCCCTCCACTTT. Translating gives CASSLERLGDRSNSPLHF.